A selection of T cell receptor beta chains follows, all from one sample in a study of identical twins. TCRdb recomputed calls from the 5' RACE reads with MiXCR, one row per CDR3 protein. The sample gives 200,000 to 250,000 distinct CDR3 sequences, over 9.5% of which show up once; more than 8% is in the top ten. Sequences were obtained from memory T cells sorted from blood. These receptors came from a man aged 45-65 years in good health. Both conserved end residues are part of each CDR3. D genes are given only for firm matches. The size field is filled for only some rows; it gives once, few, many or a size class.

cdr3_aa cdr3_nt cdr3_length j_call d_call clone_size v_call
CSVERRQGMGNEQFF TGCAGCGTTGAACGTAGACAGGGGATGGGCAATGAGCAGTTCTTC 15 TRBJ2-1 TRBD1 . TRBV29-1
CASSSAGGGEQFF TGCGCCAGCAGCTCCGCAGGGGGTGGTGAGCAGTTCTTC 13 TRBJ2-1 TRBD1 many TRBV5-1
CASSQVSIVPTDTQYF TGTGCCAGCAGCCAAGTCTCTATCGTACCCACAGATACGCAGTATTTT 16 TRBJ2-3 . few TRBV3-1
CASSLTGKNIQYF TGTGCCAGCAGCCTGACTGGAAAAAACATTCAGTACTTC 13 TRBJ2-4 . . TRBV7-2
CASKPGTSTDTQYF TGCGCCAGCAAACCCGGGACTAGCACAGATACGCAGTATTTT 14 TRBJ2-3 . many TRBV10-2
CASSLTASDYGYTF TGTGCCAGCAGCTTAACGGCCTCGGACTATGGCTACACCTTC 14 TRBJ1-2 . many TRBV7-2
CASSQWLGYTGELFF TGCGCCAGCAGCCAATGGCTGGGGTACACCGGGGAGCTGTTTTTT 15 TRBJ2-2 . few TRBV4-1
CAVAGSGGYEQYF TGTGCCGTCGCCGGTTCGGGAGGCTACGAGCAGTACTTC 13 TRBJ2-7 TRBD2 many TRBV3-1
CASRSRTVRNEQFF TGTGCCAGCAGATCGCGGACAGTTAGGAATGAGCAGTTCTTC 14 TRBJ2-1 . many TRBV12-3/TRBV12-4
CASSQDPSGGTDTQYF TGTGCCAGCAGCCAAGATCCTAGCGGGGGCACAGATACGCAGTATTTT 16 TRBJ2-3 TRBD2 many TRBV3-1
CASSPGRHTEAFF TGTGCCAGCAGCCCGGGACGACACACTGAAGCTTTCTTT 13 TRBJ1-1 . . TRBV11-2
CASSARRGTRNHTGELFF TGTGCCAGCAGCGCTCGCAGGGGGACTAGGAATCACACCGGGGAGCTGTTTTTT 18 TRBJ2-2 . few TRBV5-4
CASSWDAGTRSTDTQYF TGTGCCAGCAGCTGGGACGCCGGGACTAGAAGCACAGATACGCAGTATTTT 17 TRBJ2-3 TRBD2 few TRBV7-8
CASSDRVARTDNEQFF TGTGCCAGCAGCGACCGGGTGGCAAGGACCGACAATGAGCAGTTCTTC 16 TRBJ2-1 . once TRBV7-2
CASSFHQHNQPQHF TGTGCCAGCAGTTTTCATCAGCACAATCAGCCCCAGCATTTT 14 TRBJ1-5 . . TRBV28
CASSLGGQLAKNIQFF TGCGCCAGCAGCTTGGGGGGACAGCTAGCCAAAAACATTCAGTTCTTC 16 TRBJ2-1 TRBD1 . TRBV5-1
CASSEGGASGETQYF TGTGCCAGCAGTGAAGGGGGGGCCAGTGGGGAGACCCAGTACTTC 15 TRBJ2-5 . many TRBV12-3/TRBV12-4
CASRGLAGNSYNEQFF TGTGCCAGCAGAGGACTAGCGGGGAACTCCTACAATGAGCAGTTCTTC 16 TRBJ2-1 TRBD2 . TRBV12-3/TRBV12-4
CASSTGAGELFF TGTGCCAGCAGCACAGGGGCCGGGGAGCTGTTTTTT 12 TRBJ2-2 TRBD1 . TRBV12-3/TRBV12-4
CASGNIKMSHNEQFF TGTGCCAGCGGGAATATTAAAATGAGCCACAATGAGCAGTTCTTC 15 TRBJ2-1 . . TRBV6-2/TRBV6-3
CASSRGPSLYNEQFF TGTGCCAGCAGTAGGGGGCCCTCCCTCTACAATGAGCAGTTCTTC 15 TRBJ2-1 TRBD1 many TRBV7-2
CSAPTWDTQETQYF TGCAGTGCTCCTACCTGGGACACCCAAGAGACCCAGTACTTC 14 TRBJ2-5 . few TRBV20-1
CSANGGARASDTQYF TGCAGCGCAAACGGCGGCGCAAGGGCCTCAGATACGCAGTATTTT 15 TRBJ2-3 . medium-sized TRBV29-1
CASSLSSGNTGELFF TGTGCCAGCAGTTTATCTAGCGGGAACACCGGGGAGCTGTTTTTT 15 TRBJ2-2 TRBD2 many TRBV28
CASSDRGPGSEKLFF TGCGCCAGCAGCGACAGGGGGCCAGGAAGTGAAAAACTGTTTTTT 15 TRBJ1-4 TRBD1 . TRBV5-1
CASSPAGARANEKLFF TGTGCCAGCAGCCCCGCTGGGGCGCGGGCTAATGAAAAACTGTTTTTT 16 TRBJ1-4 . few TRBV28
CASSQRAGGNNSPLHF TGTGCCAGCAGCCAACGCGCAGGGGGAAATAATTCACCCCTCCACTTT 16 TRBJ1-6 TRBD1 . TRBV4-2
CSARVDPSGRANLAKNIQYF TGCAGTGCTAGAGTAGACCCTAGCGGGAGGGCCAATCTTGCCAAAAACATTCAGTACTTC 20 TRBJ2-4 TRBD2 few TRBV20-1
CASSVEPGPSGNSPLHF TGTGCCAGCAGCGTAGAACCGGGACCGTCTGGTAATTCACCCCTCCACTTT 17 TRBJ1-6 . many TRBV9